A single sample gave rise to the 22 T cell receptor beta chains below, sequenced in a study of OX40 agonist ivuxolimab in advanced cancers. Libraries were prepared by immunoSEQ multiplex PCR; TCRdb keeps only in-frame clonotypes and omits some of them. The profile covers roughly 92,000 clones, with more than 75% appearing a single time and 0.81% taken by the ten largest. The material sequenced was CD4+ or CD8+ T cells sorted from blood, taken in a trial of the OX40 agonist ivuxolimab. Receptors originate from an adult with an advanced solid tumor such as melanoma, head and neck, liver or kidney cancer.

The V and J genes are TRBV7-2 and TRBJ2-7; D might be TRBD2 (6 bases). CDR1 is SGHTA and CDR2 is FQGNSA in the germline V gene. The CDR3 loop spans 15 amino acids. The V end was cut by 0 bases, the J end by 5 bases, with 14 bases between. For the CDR3, the DNA is TGTGCCAGCAGCTTAGCGGGAGGCGGGATCGACGAGCAGTACTTC. Translating gives CASSLAGGGIDEQYF.

The V gene is TRBV6-1, the J gene TRBJ1-1; D uncertain. The length of the CDR3 is 13 residues. Germline loops: CDR1 MNHNS, CDR2 SASEGT. V lost 4 bases and J 6 bases, leaving 12 bases between the germline ends. CDR3 DNA: TGTGCCAGCAGTGTTCGGTTTGATGCTGAAGCTTTCTTT. It specifies CASSVRFDAEAFF.

The gene calls are TRBV6-5 and TRBJ1-3; D is possibly TRBD1 (5 bases). CDR3 length equals 16 residues. V was pared by 2 bases and J by 0 bases, with 11 bases between. CDR1 is MNHEY and CDR2 is SVGAGI in the germline V gene. CDR3 loop: CASSYGQPSSGNTIYF. The CDR3 DNA sequence: TGTGCCAGCAGTTACGGACAACCTAGCTCTGGAAACACCATATATTTT.

This clone was observed a few times. The V and J genes are TRBV5-1 and TRBJ1-1; D is perhaps TRBD1 (6 bases). The CDR3 is 14 amino acids. Trimming cost V 0 bases and J 10 bases, with 16 bases left between them. CDR1 SGHRS and CDR2 YFSETQ come from the germline V gene. CDR3 loop: CASSLGTDEEGAFF. The CDR3 DNA reads as TGCGCCAGCAGCTTGGGGACAGATGAAGAAGGAGCTTTCTTT.

The V and J genes are TRBV11-3 and TRBJ1-3, with no clear D. V gave up 0 bases and J gave up 0 bases, with 9 bases separating them. This CDR3 has 16 residues. CDR1 is SGHNT, CDR2 YENEEA, per germline. In DNA, the CDR3 is TGTGCCAGCAGCTTAGATCGCAGTCACTCTGGAAACACCATATATTTT. This codes for CASSLDRSHSGNTIYF.

CDR3 in DNA: TGCGCCAGCAGCCAACGACTAGCGGGAGGCACAGATACGCAGTATTTT. Translated: CASSQRLAGGTDTQYF. The rearrangement links TRBV5-1 to TRBJ2-3; 12 bases match TRBD2. This CDR3 has 16 amino acids. CDR1 and CDR2 (germline): SGHRS, YFSETQ. The V and J ends lost 4 bases and 1 base, in that order; junction bases with no gene match: 4.

The sample holds a few counts of this clone. V gene TRBV27 combines with J gene TRBJ2-3; D remains unclear. With 3 bases removed from V and 0 bases from J, the gap between germline ends came to 10 bases. Germline CDR1 is MNHEY and CDR2 is SMNVEV (reference sequence). The CDR3 runs 15 residues. The CDR3 coding sequence is TGTGCCAGCAGTTTTAGCAGAGCTAGCACAGATACGCAGTATTTT. This sequence encodes CASSFSRASTDTQYF.

The chain is built from TRBV5-1 and TRBJ2-7; TRBD1 aligns across 7 bases. In germline, CDR1 is SGHRS, CDR2 YFSETQ. The CDR3 contains 16 residues. Germline trimming cut 0 bases from V and 1 base from J; bases unmatched to any gene: 7. This chain's CDR3 is CASSLGRDRPSYEQYF. DNA for the CDR3: TGCGCCAGCAGCTTGGGAAGGGACAGACCTTCCTACGAGCAGTACTTC.

The chain employs TRBV6-6 and TRBJ2-7; a weak D match, TRBD1 (5 bases). Trimming removed 2 bases from V and 8 bases from J, with 16 bases in between. The CDR3 has 14 amino acids. The germline V gene encodes CDR1 MNHNY and CDR2 SVGAGI (reference sequence). The CDR3 is CASSYQRTNGKQYF. DNA for the CDR3: TGTGCCAGCAGTTACCAAAGGACAAATGGCAAGCAGTACTTC.

The CDR3 DNA sequence: TGTGCCACCTCCTTCGGAGAGAAGTTTACAGATACGCAGTATTTT. Its translation: CATSFGEKFTDTQYF. The chain couples TRBV11-3 to TRBJ2-3, with D hard to call. Trimming stripped 10 bases from V and 3 bases from J, with 20 bases between. Germline V gene data show CDR1 as SGHNT and CDR2 as YENEEA. This CDR3 has 15 residues.

The chain links TRBV7-6 to TRBJ2-1; D possibly matches TRBD1 or TRBD2 (6 bases each). This CDR3 has 16 residues. The germline V gene has CDR1 SGHVS and CDR2 FNYEAQ. Trimming left V 0 bases short and J 8 bases short, with 17 bases between. This CDR3 reads CASSLASGGGIDEQFF. Here the CDR3 DNA reads TGTGCCAGCAGCTTAGCGAGCGGAGGGGGAATCGATGAGCAGTTCTTC.

This CDR3 is CASSGGQIFRQTFYEQYF. The CDR3 DNA reads TGTGCCAGCAGTGGGGGACAGATATTCCGACAAACCTTCTACGAGCAGTACTTC. The rearrangement joins TRBV28 to TRBJ2-7, with 7 bases identical to TRBD1. Trimming removed 5 bases from V and 3 bases from J; junction bases left unmatched: 19. Germline V CDR1 and CDR2: MDHEN, SYDVKM. There are 18 residues in the CDR3.

This clone appeared a few times. The chain joins TRBV4-1 to TRBJ1-3; D call uncertain. Germline CDR1 and CDR2: MGHRA and YSYEKL. This CDR3 is built from 17 residues. V shed 2 bases and J shed 2 bases, with 16 bases lying between them. The CDR3 spells CASSQPFLTPPGNTIYF. The CDR3 bases are TGCGCCAGCAGCCAACCATTTTTAACTCCCCCTGGAAACACCATATATTTT.

V is TRBV19 and J is TRBJ2-7, with 7 bases that match TRBD1. CDR1 and CDR2 from the germline V gene are LNHDA and SQIVND (reference sequence). V lost 5 bases and J lost 6; bases outside the gene matches: 7. The CDR3 has 13 amino acids. The CDR3 region has the DNA TGTGCCAGTAGTTCCGCCCACAGGGGCGAGCAGTACTTC. Protein: CASSSAHRGEQYF.

The rearrangement joins TRBV29-1 to TRBJ2-5; 7 nucleotides line up with TRBD1. J gave up 0 bases and V 5 bases, and 3 bases lay outside the gene matches. This CDR3 comprises 13 residues. The germline gives CDR1 SQVTM, CDR2 ANQGSEA. The chain's CDR3 is CSVLQGYQETQYF. DNA of the CDR3: TGCAGCGTTTTACAGGGGTACCAAGAGACCCAGTACTTC.

The chain couples TRBV19 to TRBJ2-6; D gene ambiguous. V dropped 1 base and J dropped 4 bases, with 8 bases sitting between them. This CDR3 spans 15 amino acids. CDR1 and CDR2 from the germline V gene are LNHDA and SQIVND (reference sequence). The CDR3, as DNA: TGTGCCAGTAGTATAGGTGTGTCCGGGGCCAACGTCCTGACTTTC. This codes for CASSIGVSGANVLTF.

Notes on this clone: The sample contains more than one DNA sequence encoding this CDR3. The chain has TRBV7-2 and TRBJ2-2; D uncertain. V was clipped by 4 bases and J by 1 base, with 4 bases between them. Germline-derived CDR1 and CDR2 are SGHTA and FQGNSA. The CDR3 runs to 13 residues. The CDR3 bases are TGTGCCAGCAGCTCTTTGAACACCGGGGAGCTGTTTTTT. Translating gives CASSSLNTGELFF. The whole variable domain, filled in from reference TRBV7-2 and TRBJ2-2, reads GAGVSQSPSNKVTEKGKDVELRCDPISGHTALYWYRQSLGQGLEFLIYFQGNSAPDKSGLPSDRFSAERTGGSVSTLTIQRTQQEDSAVYLCASSSLNTGELFFGEGSRLTVL.

The gene calls are TRBV6-5 and TRBJ2-5; TRBD1 might be the D (6 bases). The CDR3 totals 13 residues. In germline, CDR1 is MNHEY, CDR2 SVGAGI. V dropped 7 bases and J dropped 5 bases, with 14 bases sitting between them. The CDR3 sequence: CASTTGLEETQYF. The CDR3 DNA sequence: TGTGCCAGCACAACAGGGCTTGAGGAGACCCAGTACTTC.

The chain recombines TRBV7-8 with TRBJ1-2, with 7 bases matching TRBD1. Per the germline V gene, CDR1 is SGHVS and CDR2 is FQNEAQ. Germline trimming cut 5 bases from V and 6 bases from J; bases unmatched to any gene: 9. CDR3 size: 14 residues. The CDR3 DNA reads as TGTGCCAGCAGCCCCATACGAACAGGGGATGGCTACACCTTC. As protein: CASSPIRTGDGYTF. Looking up the rest from reference TRBV7-8 and TRBJ1-2 gives the full variable domain: GAGVSQSPRYKVAKRGQDVALRCDPISGHVSLFWYQQALGQGPEFLTYFQNEAQLDKSGLPSDRFFAERPEGSVSTLKIQRTQQEDSAVYLCASSPIRTGDGYTFGSGTRLTVV.

The chain employs TRBV14 and TRBJ1-2; 10 nucleotides agree with TRBD1. The ends lost 1 base at V and 4 bases at J; junction bases unmatched: 3. Germline CDR1 is SGHDN and CDR2 is FVKESK. The CDR3 runs to 15 residues. The CDR3: CASSQVGTGVYGYTF. Written as DNA, the CDR3 is TGTGCCAGCAGCCAAGTTGGGACAGGGGTCTATGGCTACACCTTC.

This clone was seen a single time. The chain combines TRBV11-2 with TRBJ2-5, with D possibly TRBD2 on 6 matching bases. Germline V gene lookup returns CDR1 SGHAT and CDR2 FQNNGV. V was trimmed by 5 bases and J by 4 bases, leaving 14 bases between them. The CDR3 sequence is 14 residues long. The CDR3: CASSTRGVGETQYF. The CDR3 nucleotides are TGTGCCAGCAGCACCCGCGGGGTCGGAGAGACCCAGTACTTC.

The chain joins TRBV30 to TRBJ2-2; no firm D call. This CDR3 is 15 amino acids long. CDR1 GTSNPN and CDR2 SVGIG come from the germline V gene (reference sequence). V lost 3 bases and J 1 base, leaving 12 bases between the germline ends. The CDR3 nucleotides are TGTGCCTGGAGCGTTTACCCCTTGAACACCGGGGAGCTGTTTTTT. Its protein product is CAWSVYPLNTGELFF.